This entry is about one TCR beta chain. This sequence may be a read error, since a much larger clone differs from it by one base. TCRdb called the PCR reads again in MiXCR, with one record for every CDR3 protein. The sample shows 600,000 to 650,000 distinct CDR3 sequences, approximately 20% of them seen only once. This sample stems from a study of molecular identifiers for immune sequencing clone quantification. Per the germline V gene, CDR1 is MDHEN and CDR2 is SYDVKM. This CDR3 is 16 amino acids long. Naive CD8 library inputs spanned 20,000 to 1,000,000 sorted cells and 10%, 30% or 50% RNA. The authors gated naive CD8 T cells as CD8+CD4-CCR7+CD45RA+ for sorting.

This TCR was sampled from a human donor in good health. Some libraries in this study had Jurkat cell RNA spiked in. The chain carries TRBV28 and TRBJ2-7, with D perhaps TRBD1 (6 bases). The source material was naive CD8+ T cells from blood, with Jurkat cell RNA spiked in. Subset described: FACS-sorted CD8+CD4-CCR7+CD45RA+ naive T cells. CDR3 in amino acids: CARSFSPTGSSYEQYF. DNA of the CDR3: TGTGCCCGCAGTTTTTCCCCGACAGGAAGCTCCTACGAGCAGTACTTC.